This T cell receptor beta chain was captured in a study of blood T cells in healthy people across ages. Overall study findings and caveats: Naive T cell percentage showed a strong correlation with TCR beta diversity.

For the second PCR, which ran for about 7 to 11 cycles, a sample-barcoded 5' primer and a J-beta primer mix were used. TCRdb processed the 5' RACE reads anew with MiXCR; each CDR3 protein has one entry. The data show fewer than 900,000 distinct CDR3 sequences, 49% seen once. This clonotype was observed a handful of times. Its specificity is not known. Donor samples were obtained from healthy Caucasian individuals from Russia, aged about 6 to 100. Per germline, CDR1 DFQATT and CDR2 SNEGSKA (reference sequence). The CDR3 is 12 residues long. V usage is TRBV20-1 and J usage is TRBJ2-4; D is possibly TRBD2 (5 bases). The J call may be incorrect, as the DNA end agrees better with TRBJ2-7. This clonotype originated in a woman between 55 and 75 years old in good health. The sequenced material came from blood. This chain's CDR3 is CSARIPGNEQYF. In DNA, the CDR3 is TGCAGTGCTAGAATCCCGGGGAACGAGCAGTACTTC.